This T cell receptor (beta chain) was obtained from a study of regulatory T cells in long-lasting Graves disease. With iRepertoire HTBI primers and Arm-PCR of CDR3 regions, TCR beta libraries were built. TCRdb reanalysed the multiplex PCR reads using MiXCR and keeps one entry per CDR3 protein. The data show 500,000 or so distinct CDR3 sequences, 15% to 20% seen once. This clonotype was seen many times. The CDR3 covers 15 residues. With V trimmed by 2 bases and J by 3 bases, 6 bases remained unmatched. Germline V gives CDR1 MDHEN, CDR2 SYDVKM. This sample's time point: newly diagnosed GD, antithyroid drugs for less than 3 months. From RNA extracted from PBMCs, the TCR library was made. The data were also submitted as part of a second study, on T cells in Graves' hyperthyroidism and ophthalmopathy.

The chain recombines TRBV28 with TRBJ1-2; 7 bases are shared with TRBD1. The TCR was taken from a middle-aged man with Graves disease. The starting material was peripheral blood mononuclear cells (PBMCs), obtained at new diagnosis, from a patient treated with antithyroid drugs. CDR3 in amino acids: CASSLGTAYHYGYTF. The DNA for the CDR3 is TGTGCCAGCAGTTTAGGGACAGCCTACCACTATGGCTACACCTTC.